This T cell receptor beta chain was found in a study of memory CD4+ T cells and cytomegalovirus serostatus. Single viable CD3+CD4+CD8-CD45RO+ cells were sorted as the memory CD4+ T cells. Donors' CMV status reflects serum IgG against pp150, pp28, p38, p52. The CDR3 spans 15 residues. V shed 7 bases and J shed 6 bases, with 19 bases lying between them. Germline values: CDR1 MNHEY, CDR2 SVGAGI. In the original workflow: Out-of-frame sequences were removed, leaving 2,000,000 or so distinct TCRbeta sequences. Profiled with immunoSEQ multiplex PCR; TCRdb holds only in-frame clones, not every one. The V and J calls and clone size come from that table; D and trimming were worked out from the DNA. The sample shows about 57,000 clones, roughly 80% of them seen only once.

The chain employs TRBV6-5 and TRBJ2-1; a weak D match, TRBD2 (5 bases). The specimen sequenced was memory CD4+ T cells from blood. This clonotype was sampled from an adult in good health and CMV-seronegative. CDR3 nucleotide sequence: TGTGCCAGCAAACTGCGGCTAGCCGGGGTCAATGAGCAGTTCTTC. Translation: CASKLRLAGVNEQFF.